One sample yielded the 14 T cell receptor beta chains listed below, sequenced in a study of shared clonotypes between healthy human individuals. Naive CD8 populations comprised CD45RO-negative cells positively selected for CCR7, excluding terminally differentiated effector memory CD45RA+ cells. The protocol was immunoSEQ multiplex PCR, while the TCRdb copy is restricted to in-frame clones and leaves out a portion. This sample yields roughly 890,000 clones, of which over 90% are seen a single time; 20% to 30% belongs to the top ten. The sequencing sample was made of naive CD8+ T cells sorted from blood. Source of these receptors: a man aged 30-40 years in good health.

The chain employs TRBV6-5 and TRBJ2-1; 10 bases match TRBD2. This CDR3 is 15 amino acids long. The V gene end was trimmed by 2 bases and the J gene end by 9 bases; junction bases not matched to a gene: 7. CDR1 is MNHEY, CDR2 SVGAGI, per germline. The CDR3 loop is CASSYLLAGEVEQFF. CDR3 sequence (DNA): TGTGCCAGCAGTTACCTGCTAGCGGGAGAAGTTGAGCAGTTCTTC.

The chain employs TRBV7-9 and TRBJ2-1; D is uncertain. From germline, CDR1 is SEHNR and CDR2 FQNEAQ (reference sequence). V was shortened by 5 bases and J by 3 bases, with 14 bases between the two germline ends. This CDR3 contains 15 residues. Here the CDR3 DNA reads TGTGCCAGCAGCCCGAGAGACTCGAACTACAATGAGCAGTTCTTC. It specifies CASSPRDSNYNEQFF.

CDR3 sequence reads: CAITPTSAERSYEQYF. CDR3 sequence (DNA): TGTGCCATCACTCCGACGTCAGCGGAACGCTCCTACGAGCAGTACTTC. The gene calls are TRBV10-3 and TRBJ2-7, with D tentatively TRBD2 (5 bases). Germline V gene sequence: CDR1 ENHRY, CDR2 SYGVKD. Trimming took 7 bases from V and 0 from J, leaving 19 bases between them. CDR3 size: 16 residues.

The CDR3 coding sequence is TGTGCCAGCAGCCCTAGGGGGGAAGAGACCCAGTACTTC. Translating gives CASSPRGEETQYF. The rearrangement uses TRBV11-3 and TRBJ2-5, with D perhaps being TRBD1 or TRBD2 (6 bases each). This CDR3 contains 13 residues. The germline gives CDR1 SGHNT, CDR2 YENEEA. With 5 bases removed from V and 3 bases from J, the gap between germline ends came to 10 bases.

The chain joins TRBV5-4 to TRBJ2-2; possible D gene TRBD2, 5 bases. Germline values: CDR1 SGHNT, CDR2 YYREEE (reference sequence). This CDR3 region has 16 residues. V was pared by 0 bases and J by 1 base, with 10 bases between. The CDR3 loop reads CASSLATRGNTGELFF. CDR3 DNA sequence: TGTGCCAGCAGCTTGGCCACCCGGGGGAACACCGGGGAGCTGTTTTTT.

The CDR3 bases are TGTGCCAGCAGCCGGGACGGCGGAGTGCAGTTCTTC. Amino acids: CASSRDGGVQFF. V is TRBV6-6 and J is TRBJ2-1; the D gene could be TRBD1 or TRBD2 (5 bases each). The CDR3 consists of 12 residues. Trimming stripped 6 bases from V and 12 bases from J, with 15 bases between. Germline V gene lookup returns CDR1 MNHNY and CDR2 SVGAGI (reference sequence).

The chain employs TRBV5-4 and TRBJ2-2, with 7 bases lining up with TRBD2. The CDR3 spans 17 residues. V was pared by 0 bases and J by 5 bases, with 10 bases of the junction left unmatched. Germline-derived CDR1 and CDR2 are SGHNT and YYREEE (reference sequence). The CDR3: CASSLVLVGRRTGELFF. The CDR3 DNA follows: TGTGCCAGCAGCTTGGTTTTGGTCGGGAGGCGAACCGGGGAGCTGTTTTTT.

As concerns this clone: Other DNA sequences of this sample code for an identical CDR3. The rearrangement joins TRBV7-9 to TRBJ2-7; 8 bases fit TRBD2. Germline-derived CDR1 and CDR2 are SEHNR and FQNEAQ (reference sequence). There are 15 residues in the CDR3. The trim removed 5 bases at V and 1 base at J, leaving 7 bases unmatched. CDR3 sequence: CASSPPSGSSYEQYF. The CDR3 DNA follows: TGTGCCAGCAGCCCCCCCAGCGGGAGTTCCTACGAGCAGTACTTC.

V is TRBV4-1 and J is TRBJ2-3, with 12 bases identical to TRBD2. Looked up from germline, CDR1 is MGHRA and CDR2 is YSYEKL. The CDR3 covers 15 residues. The J segment lost 2 bases and the V segment lost 4 bases, leaving 1 base of the junction unmatched. The CDR3 nucleotides read TGCGCCAGCAGCCGGACTAGCGGGATCACAGATACGCAGTATTTT. The encoded protein is CASSRTSGITDTQYF.

The chain has TRBV25-1 and TRBJ1-1; D is unresolved. CDR3 length: 13 residues. V lost 6 bases to trimming and J lost 1 base, with 9 bases between them. CDR1 is MGHDK, CDR2 SYGVNS, per germline. The CDR3 is CASSNWGNTEAFF. CDR3 bases: TGTGCCAGCAGCAATTGGGGGAACACTGAAGCTTTCTTT.

V is TRBV7-9 and J is TRBJ2-2; either TRBD1 or TRBD2 may fit D (5 bases each). V dropped 6 bases and J dropped 0 bases, with 14 bases sitting between them. The CDR3 has 16 amino acids. Germline CDR1 and CDR2: SEHNR and FQNEAQ (reference sequence). CDR3 nucleotides: TGTGCCAGCAGGTCTGGACGGGACGCGAACACCGGGGAGCTGTTTTTT. Translating gives CASRSGRDANTGELFF.

The V gene is TRBV7-9, the J gene TRBJ2-7; D uncertain. Germline V lookup: CDR1 SEHNR, CDR2 FQNEAQ (reference sequence). The CDR3 extends over 15 amino acids. Trimming shortened V by 4 bases and J by 0 bases, and 13 bases separated the two germline ends. The CDR3 sequence: CASSSLGLRSYEQYF. Here the CDR3 DNA reads TGTGCCAGCAGCTCACTCGGTTTACGCTCCTACGAGCAGTACTTC.

The chain links TRBV29-1 to TRBJ2-1, with a weak D call TRBD1 (6 bases). The CDR3 loop spans 13 amino acids. The V gene's germline CDR1 is SQVTM and CDR2 ANQGSEA. V lost 7 bases, J lost 0 bases, and 10 bases lay in between. DNA for the CDR3: TGCAGCGACAGGGCAAGCTCCTACAATGAGCAGTTCTTC. Translating it yields CSDRASSYNEQFF.

This chain connects TRBV5-1 to TRBJ1-2; tentative D call: TRBD1 (5 bases). Germline CDR1 and CDR2: SGHRS and YFSETQ. The CDR3 has 15 residues. V was trimmed by 4 bases and J by 3 bases, leaving 16 bases between them. The CDR3 here is CASSADNVKDYGYTF. In nucleotides, the CDR3 is TGCGCCAGCAGCGCGGACAATGTTAAGGACTATGGCTACACCTTC.